This TCR beta chain was recovered during a study of blood T cells in healthy people across ages. V lost 4 bases and J lost 0; bases outside the gene matches: 17. This CDR3 has 21 residues. Germline V gene sequence: CDR1 MGHRA, CDR2 YSYEKL. A second PCR of about 6 to 12 cycles used a sample-barcoded 5' primer and a J-beta primer mix. Every sample gave at least 3 million paired-end reads containing CDR3. TCRdb fed the 5' RACE reads into MiXCR, producing one record per CDR3 protein. This sample has 1.5 million to 2 million distinct CDR3 sequences, with approximately 32% found just once. The V and J genes are TRBV4-1 and TRBJ2-7; 14 nucleotides line up with TRBD2. This clonotype originated in a woman aged 25 to 45 in good health. Sequenced material: blood. In DNA, the CDR3 is TGCGCCAGCAGCCGGGCGCAAAGGGGACTAGCGGGGGTACAAAGCTCCTACGAGCAGTACTTC. Its protein is CASSRAQRGLAGVQSSYEQYF.